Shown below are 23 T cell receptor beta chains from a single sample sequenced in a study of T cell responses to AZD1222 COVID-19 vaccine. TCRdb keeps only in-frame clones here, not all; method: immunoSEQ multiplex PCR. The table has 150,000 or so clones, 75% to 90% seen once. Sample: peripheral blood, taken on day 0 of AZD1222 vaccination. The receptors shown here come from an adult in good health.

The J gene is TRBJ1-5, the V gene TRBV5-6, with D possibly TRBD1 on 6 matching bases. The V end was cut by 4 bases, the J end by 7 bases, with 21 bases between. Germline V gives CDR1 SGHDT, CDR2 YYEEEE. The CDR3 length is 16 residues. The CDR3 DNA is TGTGCCAGCAGCCCGAGGGGGGCAGGGACGGAGCAGCCCCAGCATTTT. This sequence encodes CASSPRGAGTEQPQHF. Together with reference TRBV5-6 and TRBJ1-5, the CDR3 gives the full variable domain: DAGVTQSPTHLIKTRGQQVTLRCSPKSGHDTVSWYQQALGQGPQFIFQYYEEEERQRGNFPDRFSGHQFPNYSSELNVNALLLGDSALYLCASSPRGAGTEQPQHFGDGTRLSIL.

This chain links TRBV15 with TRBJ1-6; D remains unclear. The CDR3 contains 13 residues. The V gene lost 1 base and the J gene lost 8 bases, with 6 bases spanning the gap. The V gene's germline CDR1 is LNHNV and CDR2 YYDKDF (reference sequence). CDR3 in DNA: TGTGCCACCAGCAGAGGTCCCGATTCACCCCTCCACTTT. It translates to CATSRGPDSPLHF.

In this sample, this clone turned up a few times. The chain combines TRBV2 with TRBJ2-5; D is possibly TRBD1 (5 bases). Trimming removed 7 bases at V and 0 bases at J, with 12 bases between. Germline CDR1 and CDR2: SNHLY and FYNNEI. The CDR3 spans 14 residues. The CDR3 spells CASIRSGYQETQYF. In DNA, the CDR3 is TGTGCCAGCATCCGGTCAGGGTACCAAGAGACCCAGTACTTC.

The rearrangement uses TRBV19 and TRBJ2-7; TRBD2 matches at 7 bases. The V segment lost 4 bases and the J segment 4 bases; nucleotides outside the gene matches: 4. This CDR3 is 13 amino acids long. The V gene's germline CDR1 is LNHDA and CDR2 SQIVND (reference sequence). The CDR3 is CASSTAGEYEQYF. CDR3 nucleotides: TGTGCCAGTAGTACGGCGGGGGAATACGAGCAGTACTTC.

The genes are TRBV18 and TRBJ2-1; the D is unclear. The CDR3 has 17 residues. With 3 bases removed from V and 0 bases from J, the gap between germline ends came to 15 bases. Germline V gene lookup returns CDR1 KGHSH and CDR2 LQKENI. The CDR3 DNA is TGTGCCAGCTCACCCGGCCTAGGATTCTTCTCCTACAATGAGCAGTTCTTC. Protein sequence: CASSPGLGFFSYNEQFF.

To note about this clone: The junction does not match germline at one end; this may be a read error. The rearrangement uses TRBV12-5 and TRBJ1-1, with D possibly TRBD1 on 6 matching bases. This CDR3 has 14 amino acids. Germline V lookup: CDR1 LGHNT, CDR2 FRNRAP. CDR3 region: CASGIGTGNPEAFF. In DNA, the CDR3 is TGTGCTAGTGGAATCGGAACAGGGAACCCTGAAGCTTTCTTT.

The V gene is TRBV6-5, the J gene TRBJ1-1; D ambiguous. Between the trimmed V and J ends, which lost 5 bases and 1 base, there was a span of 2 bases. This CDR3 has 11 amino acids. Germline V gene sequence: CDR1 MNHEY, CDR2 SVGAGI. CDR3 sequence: CASSPNTEAFF. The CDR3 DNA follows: TGTGCCAGCAGTCCGAACACTGAAGCTTTCTTT.

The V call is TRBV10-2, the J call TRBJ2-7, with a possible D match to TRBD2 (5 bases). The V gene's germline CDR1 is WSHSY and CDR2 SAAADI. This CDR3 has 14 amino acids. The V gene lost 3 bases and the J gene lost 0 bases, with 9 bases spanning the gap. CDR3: CASSEGGSSYEQYF. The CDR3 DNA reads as TGCGCCAGCAGTGAAGGAGGCAGCTCCTACGAGCAGTACTTC.

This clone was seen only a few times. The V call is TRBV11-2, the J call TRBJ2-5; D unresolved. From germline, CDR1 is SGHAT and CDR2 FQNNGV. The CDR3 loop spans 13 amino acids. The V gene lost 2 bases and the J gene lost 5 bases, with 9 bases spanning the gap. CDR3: CASSLRRRETQYF. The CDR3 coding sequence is TGTGCCAGCAGCTTACGACGACGGGAGACCCAGTACTTC.

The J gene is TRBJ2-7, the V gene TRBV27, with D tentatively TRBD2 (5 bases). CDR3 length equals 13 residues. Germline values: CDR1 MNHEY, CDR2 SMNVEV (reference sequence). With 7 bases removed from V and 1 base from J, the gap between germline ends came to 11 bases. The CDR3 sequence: CASKRIPSYEQYF. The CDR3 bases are TGTGCCAGCAAGCGGATCCCGTCCTACGAGCAGTACTTC.

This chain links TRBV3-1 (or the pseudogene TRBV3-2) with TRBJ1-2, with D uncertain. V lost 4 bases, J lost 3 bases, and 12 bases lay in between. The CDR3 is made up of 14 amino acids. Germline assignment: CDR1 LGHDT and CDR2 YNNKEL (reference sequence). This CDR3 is CASSPLEGDYGYTF. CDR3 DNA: TGTGCCAGCAGCCCCTTGGAGGGAGACTATGGCTACACCTTC.

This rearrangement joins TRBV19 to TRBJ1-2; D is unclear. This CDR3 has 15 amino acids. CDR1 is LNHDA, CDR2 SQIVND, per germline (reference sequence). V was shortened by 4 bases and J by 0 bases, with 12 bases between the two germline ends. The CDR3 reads CASSKFARPNYGYTF. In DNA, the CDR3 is TGTGCCAGTAGTAAATTCGCCCGCCCTAACTATGGCTACACCTTC.

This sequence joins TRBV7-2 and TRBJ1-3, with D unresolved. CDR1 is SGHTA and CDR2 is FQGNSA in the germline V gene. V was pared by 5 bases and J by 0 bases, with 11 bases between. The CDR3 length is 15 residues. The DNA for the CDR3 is TGTGCCAGCAGCGCAACACCGAACTCTGGAAACACCATATATTTT. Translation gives CASSATPNSGNTIYF.

As DNA, the CDR3 is TGTGCCAGCAGCTTAGGACTAGCGGGAGTAGAGACCCAGTACTTC. Protein: CASSLGLAGVETQYF. The rearrangement joins TRBV7-9 to TRBJ2-5; 12 bases align to TRBD2. V gave up 1 base and J gave up 4 bases; unmatched junction bases: 1. The CDR3 spans 15 residues. Germline CDR1 and CDR2: SEHNR and FQNEAQ (reference sequence).

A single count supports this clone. As DNA, the CDR3 is TGTGCCAGCAGTCTTCAGGGGATCGAGCAGTACTTC. This translates into CASSLQGIEQYF. The V call is TRBV12-3 or TRBV12-4, the J call TRBJ2-7; maybe TRBD1 (6 bases). V was clipped by 5 bases and J by 6 bases, with 11 bases between them. This CDR3 has 12 residues.

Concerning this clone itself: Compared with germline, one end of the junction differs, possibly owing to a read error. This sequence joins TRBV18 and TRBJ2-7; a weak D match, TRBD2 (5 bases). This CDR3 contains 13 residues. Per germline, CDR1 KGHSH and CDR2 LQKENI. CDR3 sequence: CANSPAGVSEQYF. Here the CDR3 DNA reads TGTGCCAACTCACCAGCCGGGGTAAGCGAGCAGTACTTC.

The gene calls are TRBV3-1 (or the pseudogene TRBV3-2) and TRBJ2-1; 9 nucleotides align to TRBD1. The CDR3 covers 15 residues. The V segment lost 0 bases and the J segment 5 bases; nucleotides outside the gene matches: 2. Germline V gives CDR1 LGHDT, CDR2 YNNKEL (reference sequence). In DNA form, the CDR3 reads TGTGCCAGCAGCCAAGAGGACAGGGGACACAATGAGCAGTTCTTC. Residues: CASSQEDRGHNEQFF.

CDR3 loop: CASSLVFRDLGTEAFF. CDR3 nucleotides: TGTGCCAGCAGCTTAGTCTTTAGGGATCTGGGCACTGAAGCTTTCTTT. V and J are TRBV7-8 and TRBJ1-1, with D unresolved. This CDR3 has 16 residues. The V gene lost 1 base and the J gene lost 4 bases, with 16 bases spanning the gap. Germline V gene lookup returns CDR1 SGHVS and CDR2 FQNEAQ.

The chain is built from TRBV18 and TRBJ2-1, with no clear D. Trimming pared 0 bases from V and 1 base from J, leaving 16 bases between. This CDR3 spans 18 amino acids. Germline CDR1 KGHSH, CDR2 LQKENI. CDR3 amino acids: CASSPPVSRSSSYNEQFF. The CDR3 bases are TGTGCCAGCTCACCACCGGTTTCCCGGTCCTCTTCCTACAATGAGCAGTTCTTC.

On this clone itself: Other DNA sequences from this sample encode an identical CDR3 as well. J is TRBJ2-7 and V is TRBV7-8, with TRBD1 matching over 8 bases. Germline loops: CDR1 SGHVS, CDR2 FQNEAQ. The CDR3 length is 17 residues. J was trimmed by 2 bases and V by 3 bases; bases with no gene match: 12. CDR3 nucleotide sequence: TGTGCCAGCAGCTTCGGCCCCCCGGGACAGGTAGCCTACGAGCAGTACTTC. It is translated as CASSFGPPGQVAYEQYF.

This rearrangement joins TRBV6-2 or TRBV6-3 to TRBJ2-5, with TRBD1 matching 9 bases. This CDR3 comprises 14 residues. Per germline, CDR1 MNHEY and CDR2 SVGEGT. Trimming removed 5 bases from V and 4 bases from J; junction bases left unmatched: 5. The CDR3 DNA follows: TGTGCCAGCAGTCGTGACAGGGGGAGAGAGACCCAGTACTTC. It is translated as CASSRDRGRETQYF.

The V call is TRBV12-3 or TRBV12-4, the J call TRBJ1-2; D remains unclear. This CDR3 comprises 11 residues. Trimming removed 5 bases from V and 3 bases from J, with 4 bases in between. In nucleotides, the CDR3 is TGTGCCAGCAGTCCGGACTATGGCTACACCTTC. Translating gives CASSPDYGYTF.

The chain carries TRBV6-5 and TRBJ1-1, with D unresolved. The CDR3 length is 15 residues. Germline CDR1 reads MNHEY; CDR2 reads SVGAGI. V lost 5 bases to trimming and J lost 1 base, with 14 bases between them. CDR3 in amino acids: CASSQSRWSNTEAFF. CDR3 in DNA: TGTGCCAGCAGTCAATCCCGCTGGTCGAACACTGAAGCTTTCTTT.